This T cell receptor beta chain was captured in a study of cytomegalovirus exposure and HLA in healthy donors. The protocol was immunoSEQ multiplex PCR, while the TCRdb copy is restricted to in-frame clones and leaves out a portion. The sample contains about 180,000 clones, 85% of which appear only once. This clone has just a few counts. Per germline, CDR1 GTSNPN and CDR2 SVGIG (reference sequence). The CDR3 is 13 residues long. Trimming stripped 0 bases from V and 5 bases from J, with 8 bases between. The rearrangement links TRBV30 to TRBJ1-5, with D possibly matching TRBD1 (5 bases). The sample consisted of PBMCs. The sequence came from a man in his late teens or twenties in good health and CMV-seropositive. CDR3 residues: CAWSVGGDQPQHF. CDR3 nucleotide sequence: TGTGCCTGGAGTGTGGGAGGGGATCAGCCCCAGCATTTT.